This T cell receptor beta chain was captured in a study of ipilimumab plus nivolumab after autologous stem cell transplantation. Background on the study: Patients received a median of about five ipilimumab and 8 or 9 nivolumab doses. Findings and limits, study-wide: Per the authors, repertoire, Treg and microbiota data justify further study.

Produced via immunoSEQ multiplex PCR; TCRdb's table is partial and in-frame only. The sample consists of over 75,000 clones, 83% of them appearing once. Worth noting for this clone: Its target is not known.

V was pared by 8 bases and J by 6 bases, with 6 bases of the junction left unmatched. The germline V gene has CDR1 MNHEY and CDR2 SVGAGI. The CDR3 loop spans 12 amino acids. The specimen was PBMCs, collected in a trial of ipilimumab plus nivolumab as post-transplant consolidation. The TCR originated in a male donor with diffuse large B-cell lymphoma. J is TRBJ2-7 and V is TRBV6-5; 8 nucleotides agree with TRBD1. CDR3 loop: CASEGQASEQYF. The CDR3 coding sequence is TGTGCCAGCGAGGGACAGGCCTCCGAGCAGTACTTC.